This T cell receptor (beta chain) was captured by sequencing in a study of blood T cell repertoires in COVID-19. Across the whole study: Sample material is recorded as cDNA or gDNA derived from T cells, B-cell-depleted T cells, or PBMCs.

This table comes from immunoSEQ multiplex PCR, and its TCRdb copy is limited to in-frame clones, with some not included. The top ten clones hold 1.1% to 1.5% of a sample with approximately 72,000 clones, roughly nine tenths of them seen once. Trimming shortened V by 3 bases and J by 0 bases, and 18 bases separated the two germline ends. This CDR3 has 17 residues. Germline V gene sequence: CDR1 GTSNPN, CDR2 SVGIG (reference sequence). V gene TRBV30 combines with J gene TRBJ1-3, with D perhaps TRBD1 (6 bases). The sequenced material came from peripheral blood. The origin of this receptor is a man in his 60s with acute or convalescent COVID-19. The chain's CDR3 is CAWSPPTGRVSGNTIYF. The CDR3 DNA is TGTGCCTGGAGCCCCCCGACAGGCCGAGTCTCTGGAAACACCATATATTTT.